This T cell receptor (beta chain) originates from a study of T-cell memory formation after mild COVID-19. Broader study findings: The study detected some responding clones in pre-infection memory, suggesting cross-reactive memory joined. Confirmation was lacking for SARS-CoV-2 specificity of second-wave clones that peaked on day 37. Clones contracting day 15 to 85 were balanced CD4/CD8; later expanders leaned CD4+.

V dropped 3 bases and J dropped 3 bases, with 15 bases sitting between them. The germline V gene encodes CDR1 SEHNR and CDR2 FQNEAQ (reference sequence). This CDR3 is built from 15 residues. In this sample, this clonotype turned up many times. What it binds is not known. Libraries for TCRalpha and TCRbeta carried sample barcodes and unique molecular identifiers via 5'RACE. Using its own MiXCR run on the 5' RACE reads, TCRdb lists one record per CDR3 protein. The sample has 150,000 to 200,000 distinct CDR3 sequences, around 13% seen once. The sequence derives from an adult woman who had mild COVID-19 (a few samples of this study predate the infection). Cell type and time point are not known. The sequenced sample was PBMCs or a T cell subset sorted from them (not recorded which). V usage is TRBV7-9 and J usage is TRBJ2-7; possibly TRBD1 or TRBD2 for D (6 bases each). CDR3 amino acids: CASSLARDKIYEQYF. In DNA, the CDR3 is TGTGCCAGCAGCTTGGCGCGGGACAAGATCTACGAGCAGTACTTC.